This TCR beta chain is from a study of OX40 agonist ivuxolimab in advanced cancers. Trimming shortened V by 11 bases and J by 1 base, and 18 bases separated the two germline ends. Per germline, CDR1 ENHRY and CDR2 SYGVKD. This CDR3 is built from 14 residues. Here immunoSEQ multiplex PCR was the method, and the copy in TCRdb shows in-frame clones only, minus some. The sample has around 38,000 clones, about 92% seen once. The sequence was obtained from an adult with an advanced solid tumor such as melanoma, head and neck, liver or kidney cancer. V gene TRBV10-3 combines with J gene TRBJ2-7; TRBD1 might be the D (6 bases). Sample: CD4+ or CD8+ T cells sorted from blood, taken in a trial of the OX40 agonist ivuxolimab. The CDR3 nucleotides read TGTGCCCTAGAATGGGACGGGACATCCTACGAGCAGTACGTC. Its translation is CALEWDGTSYEQYV.